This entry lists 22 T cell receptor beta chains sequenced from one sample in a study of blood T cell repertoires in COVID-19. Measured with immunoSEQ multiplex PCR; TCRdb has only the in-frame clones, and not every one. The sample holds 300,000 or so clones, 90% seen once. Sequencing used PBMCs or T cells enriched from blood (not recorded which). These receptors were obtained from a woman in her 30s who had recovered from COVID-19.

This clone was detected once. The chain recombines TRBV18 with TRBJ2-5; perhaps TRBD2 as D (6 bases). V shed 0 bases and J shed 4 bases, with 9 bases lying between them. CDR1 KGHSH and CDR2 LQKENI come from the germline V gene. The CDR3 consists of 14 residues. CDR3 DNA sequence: TGTGCCAGCTCACCACCGGAGACTAGAGAGACCCAGTACTTC. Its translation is CASSPPETRETQYF.

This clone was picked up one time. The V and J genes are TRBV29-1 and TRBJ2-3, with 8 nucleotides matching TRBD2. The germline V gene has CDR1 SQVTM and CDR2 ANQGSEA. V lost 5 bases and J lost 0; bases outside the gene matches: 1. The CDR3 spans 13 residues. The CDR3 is CSVTSGSTDTQYF. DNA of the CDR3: TGCAGCGTTACTAGCGGCAGCACAGATACGCAGTATTTT.

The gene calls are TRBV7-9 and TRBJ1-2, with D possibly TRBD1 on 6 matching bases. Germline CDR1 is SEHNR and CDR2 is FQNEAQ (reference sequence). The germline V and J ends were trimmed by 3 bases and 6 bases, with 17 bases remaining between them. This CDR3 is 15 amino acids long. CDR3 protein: CASSFHGDQGNGYTF. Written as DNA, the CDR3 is TGTGCCAGCAGCTTTCACGGCGACCAGGGGAATGGCTACACCTTC. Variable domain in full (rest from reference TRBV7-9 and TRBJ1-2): DTGVSQNPRHKITKRGQNVTFRCDPISEHNRLYWYRQTLGQGPEFLTYFQNEAQLEKSRLLSDRFSAERPKGSFSTLEIQRTEQGDSAMYLCASSFHGDQGNGYTFGSGTRLTVV.

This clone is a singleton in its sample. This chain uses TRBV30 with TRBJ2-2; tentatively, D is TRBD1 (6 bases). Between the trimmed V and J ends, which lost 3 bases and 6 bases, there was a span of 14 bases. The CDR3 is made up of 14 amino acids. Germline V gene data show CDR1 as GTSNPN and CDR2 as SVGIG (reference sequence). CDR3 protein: CAWRDRGFPGELFF. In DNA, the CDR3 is TGTGCCTGGAGGGATAGGGGGTTTCCCGGGGAGCTGTTTTTT.

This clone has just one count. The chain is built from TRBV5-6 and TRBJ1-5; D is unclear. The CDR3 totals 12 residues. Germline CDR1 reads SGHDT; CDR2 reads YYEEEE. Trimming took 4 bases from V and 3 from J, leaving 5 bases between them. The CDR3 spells CASSEFNQPQHF. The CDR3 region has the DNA TGTGCCAGCAGCGAGTTCAATCAGCCCCAGCATTTT.

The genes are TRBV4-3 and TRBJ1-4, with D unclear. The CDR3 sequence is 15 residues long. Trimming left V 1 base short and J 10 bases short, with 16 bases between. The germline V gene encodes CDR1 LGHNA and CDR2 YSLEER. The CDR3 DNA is TGCGCCAGCAGCCAAGGTTCATCCGTGTCCGGAAAACTGTTTTTT. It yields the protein CASSQGSSVSGKLFF.

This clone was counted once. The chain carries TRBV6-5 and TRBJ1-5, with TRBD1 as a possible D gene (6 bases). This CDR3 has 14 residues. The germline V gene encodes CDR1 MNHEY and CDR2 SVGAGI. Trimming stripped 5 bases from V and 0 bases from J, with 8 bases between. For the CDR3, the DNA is TGTGCCAGCAGTCCAGGGGATAGCAATCAGCCCCAGCATTTT. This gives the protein CASSPGDSNQPQHF.

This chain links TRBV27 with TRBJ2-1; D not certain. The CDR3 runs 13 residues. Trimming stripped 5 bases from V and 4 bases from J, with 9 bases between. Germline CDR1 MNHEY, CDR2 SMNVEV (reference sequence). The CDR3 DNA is TGTGCCAGCAGTCTAGGATCTTACAATGAGCAGTTCTTC. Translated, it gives CASSLGSYNEQFF.

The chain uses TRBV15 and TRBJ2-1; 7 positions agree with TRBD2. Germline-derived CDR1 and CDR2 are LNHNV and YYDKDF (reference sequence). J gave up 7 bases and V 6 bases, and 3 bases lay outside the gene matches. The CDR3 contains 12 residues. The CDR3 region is CATSLAENEQFF. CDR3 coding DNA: TGTGCCACCAGTCTAGCGGAGAATGAGCAGTTCTTC. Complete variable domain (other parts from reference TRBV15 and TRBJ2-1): DAMVIQNPRYQVTQFGKPVTLSCSQTLNHNVMYWYQQKSSQAPKLLFHYYDKDFNNEADTPDNFQSRRPNTSFCFLDIRSPGLGDTAMYLCATSLAENEQFFGPGTRLTVL.

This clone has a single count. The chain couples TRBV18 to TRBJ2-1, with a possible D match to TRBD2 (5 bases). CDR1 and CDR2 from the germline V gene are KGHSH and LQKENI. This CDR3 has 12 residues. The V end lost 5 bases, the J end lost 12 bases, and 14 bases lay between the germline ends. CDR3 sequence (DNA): TGTGCCAGCTCATCTGAGGGTTCGTGGCAGTTCTTC. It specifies CASSSEGSWQFF.

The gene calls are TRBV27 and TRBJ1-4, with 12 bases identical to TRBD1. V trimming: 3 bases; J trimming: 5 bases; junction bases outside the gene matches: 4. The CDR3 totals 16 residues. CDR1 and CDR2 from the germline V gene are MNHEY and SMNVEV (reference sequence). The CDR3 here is CASSFRDRGRNEKLFF. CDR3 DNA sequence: TGTGCCAGCAGTTTCCGGGACAGGGGGCGGAATGAAAAACTGTTTTTT.

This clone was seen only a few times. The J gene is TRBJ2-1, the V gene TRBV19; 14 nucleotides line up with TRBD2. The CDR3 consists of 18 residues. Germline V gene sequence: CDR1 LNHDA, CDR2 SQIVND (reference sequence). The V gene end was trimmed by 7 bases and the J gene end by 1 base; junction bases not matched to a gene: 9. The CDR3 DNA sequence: TGTGCCAGTACTGTACGACTAGCGGGAGGGGGGTCCTACAATGAGCAGTTCTTC. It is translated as CASTVRLAGGGSYNEQFF.

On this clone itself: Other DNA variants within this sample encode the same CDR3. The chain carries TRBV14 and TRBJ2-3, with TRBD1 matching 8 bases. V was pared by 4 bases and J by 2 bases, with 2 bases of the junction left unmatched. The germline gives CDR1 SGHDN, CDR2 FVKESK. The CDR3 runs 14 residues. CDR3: CASSRQGYTDTQYF. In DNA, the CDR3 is TGTGCCAGCAGCCGACAGGGGTACACAGATACGCAGTATTTT.

The DNA for the CDR3 is TGTGCCAGCAGTTTCGGGGCAGGGGTAAGCAATCAGCCCCAGCATTTT. Translation: CASSFGAGVSNQPQHF. The chain links TRBV28 to TRBJ1-5; D perhaps matches TRBD1 (6 bases). Germline V gene lookup returns CDR1 MDHEN and CDR2 SYDVKM. This CDR3 contains 16 residues. Trimming removed 3 bases at V and 1 base at J, with 13 bases between.

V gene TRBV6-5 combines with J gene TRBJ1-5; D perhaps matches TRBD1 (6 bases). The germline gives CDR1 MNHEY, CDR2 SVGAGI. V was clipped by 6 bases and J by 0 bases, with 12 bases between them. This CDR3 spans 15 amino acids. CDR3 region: CASSLDSYSNQPQHF. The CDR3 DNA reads TGTGCCAGCAGCCTGGACAGTTATAGCAATCAGCCCCAGCATTTT.

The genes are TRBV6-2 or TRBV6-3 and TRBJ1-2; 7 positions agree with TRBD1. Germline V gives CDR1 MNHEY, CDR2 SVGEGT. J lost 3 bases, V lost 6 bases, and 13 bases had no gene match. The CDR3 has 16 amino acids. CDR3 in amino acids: CASSPRARGGDYGYTF. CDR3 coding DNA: TGTGCCAGCAGCCCCCGCGCGCGAGGGGGCGACTATGGCTACACCTTC.

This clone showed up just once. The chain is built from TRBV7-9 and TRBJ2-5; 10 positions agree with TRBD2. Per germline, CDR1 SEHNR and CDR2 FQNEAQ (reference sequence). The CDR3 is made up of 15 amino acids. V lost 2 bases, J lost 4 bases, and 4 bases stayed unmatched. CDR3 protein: CASSLFPSGRETQYF. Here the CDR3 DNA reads TGTGCCAGCAGCTTATTCCCTAGCGGGAGAGAGACCCAGTACTTC.

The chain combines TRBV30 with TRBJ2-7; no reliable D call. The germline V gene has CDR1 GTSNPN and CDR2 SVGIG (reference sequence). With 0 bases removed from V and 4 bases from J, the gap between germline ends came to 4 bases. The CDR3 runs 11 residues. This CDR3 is CAWSVRYEQYF. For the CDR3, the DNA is TGTGCCTGGAGTGTACGGTACGAGCAGTACTTC.

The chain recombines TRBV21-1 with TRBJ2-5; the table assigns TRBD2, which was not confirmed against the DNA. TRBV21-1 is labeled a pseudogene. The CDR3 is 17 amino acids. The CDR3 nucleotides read TGTGCCAGCAGCGAGGATGCGGGTACTAGACTACAAGAGACCCAGTACTTC. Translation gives CASSEDAGTRLQETQYF.

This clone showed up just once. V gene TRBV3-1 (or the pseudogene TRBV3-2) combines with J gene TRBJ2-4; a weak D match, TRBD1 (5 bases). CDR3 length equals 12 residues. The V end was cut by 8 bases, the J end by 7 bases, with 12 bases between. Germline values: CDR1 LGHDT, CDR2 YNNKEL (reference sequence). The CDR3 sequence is CASGQGSNIQYF. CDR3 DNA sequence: TGTGCCAGCGGGCAGGGATCGAACATTCAGTACTTC.

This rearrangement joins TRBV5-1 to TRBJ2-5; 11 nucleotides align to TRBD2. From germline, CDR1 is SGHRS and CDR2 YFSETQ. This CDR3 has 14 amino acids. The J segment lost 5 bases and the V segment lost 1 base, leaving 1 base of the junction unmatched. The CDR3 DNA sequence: TGCGCCAGCAGCTTGACTAGCGGGAGTGAGACCCAGTACTTC. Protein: CASSLTSGSETQYF.

For the CDR3, the DNA is TGTGCCAGCAGCTCTAGGGATAGCGGGACTACTTTCTGGTACGAGCAGTACTTC. Its protein is CASSSRDSGTTFWYEQYF. The genes are TRBV7-2 and TRBJ2-7, with TRBD2 identical over 8 bases. This CDR3 has 18 amino acids. Germline CDR1 and CDR2: SGHTA and FQGNSA. The junction had 18 bases not matched to a gene; V was cut back by 4 bases and J by 4 bases. The entire variable domain, with the rest obtained from reference TRBV7-2 and TRBJ2-7, is as follows: GAGVSQSPSNKVTEKGKDVELRCDPISGHTALYWYRQSLGQGLEFLIYFQGNSAPDKSGLPSDRFSAERTGGSVSTLTIQRTQQEDSAVYLCASSSRDSGTTFWYEQYFGPGTRLTVT.